By share, the clone carrying this TCR beta chain counts as medium-sized. This sample is drawn from a study of blood T cell repertoires in COVID-19. Study as a whole: The United States, Italy and Spain supplied acute and convalescent COVID-19 samples.

The V segment lost 3 bases and the J segment 0 bases; nucleotides outside the gene matches: 6. The germline gives CDR1 MGHRA, CDR2 YSYEKL. This CDR3 is built from 18 residues. As handled by the study authors: Amplified reference gene primers provided the basis for estimating nucleated cell counts. Assay used: immunoSEQ multiplex PCR; TCRdb lists only in-frame clones, some missing. The V and J calls and clone size were taken over from that table, and D and trimming were inferred from the DNA. The sample lists about 170,000 clones; 65% to 90% were seen once. This chain joins TRBV4-1 and TRBJ2-2; 11 bases fit TRBD1. This clonotype was obtained from a man aged 50-60 years who had recovered from COVID-19. Sequenced: PBMCs or T cells enriched from blood (not recorded which). CDR3 sequence reads: CASSHVPGQGANTGELFF. DNA for the CDR3: TGCGCCAGCAGCCACGTCCCGGGACAGGGGGCGAACACCGGGGAGCTGTTTTTT.